Below, 27 T cell receptor beta chains from the same sample are listed, as sequenced in a study of cytomegalovirus exposure and HLA in healthy donors (dated by TCRdb to 2017 to 2019). Libraries were built with the immunoSEQ multiplex PCR assay. The multiplex PCR relied on a mix of 60 forward primers for TCR Vbeta segments and 13 reverse primers for TCR Jbeta segments. TCRdb took over this immuneACCESS table, retaining in-frame rearrangements with V and J assigned. Such tables are incomplete; in checked studies, under half of the missing clones stem from an unresolved V gene, and the remainder is unexplained. The table for this sample lists 100,000 to 150,000 clones; 55% to 75% of them were counted only once. The ten largest make up roughly 2.7% of the sample. The sequencing input was PBMCs. Source of these receptors: a human donor in good health.

The chain employs TRBV14 and TRBJ2-3; 8 positions agree with TRBD2. With V trimmed by 4 bases and J by 1 base, 7 bases remained unmatched. Looked up from germline, CDR1 is SGHDN and CDR2 is FVKESK. The length of the CDR3 is 16 residues. CDR3 region: CASSRRPSGRTDTQYF. As DNA, the CDR3 is TGTGCCAGCAGCCGAAGACCTAGCGGGCGCACAGATACGCAGTATTTT.

The chain employs TRBV19 and TRBJ1-4, with D perhaps matching TRBD1 (5 bases). Trimming cost V 1 base and J 2 bases, with 8 bases left between them. The length of the CDR3 is 15 residues. Germline assignment: CDR1 LNHDA and CDR2 SQIVND (reference sequence). CDR3 protein: CASSIGPGTNEKLFF. In nucleotides, the CDR3 is TGTGCCAGTAGTATAGGGCCAGGGACTAATGAAAAACTGTTTTTT.

The rearrangement joins TRBV27 to TRBJ2-3; the D gene is possibly TRBD2 (5 bases). CDR1 and CDR2 from the germline V gene are MNHEY and SMNVEV (reference sequence). The CDR3 covers 15 residues. The V end was cut by 2 bases, the J end by 0 bases, with 9 bases between. The CDR3 protein is CASSLLGLSTDTQYF. The CDR3 nucleotides read TGTGCCAGCAGTTTACTAGGACTGAGCACAGATACGCAGTATTTT.

The genes are TRBV4-1 and TRBJ1-5; a possible D gene is TRBD1 (6 bases). Trimming shortened V by 0 bases and J by 3 bases, and 12 bases separated the two germline ends. From germline, CDR1 is MGHRA and CDR2 YSYEKL. The CDR3 contains 16 residues. The CDR3 protein is CASSQDKGVPNQPQHF. The CDR3 DNA reads TGCGCCAGCAGCCAAGATAAGGGGGTTCCCAATCAGCCCCAGCATTTT.

The chain joins TRBV19 to TRBJ2-5, with TRBD2 identical over 10 bases. Unmatched junction bases numbered 6, after V lost 3 bases and J lost 5 bases. The germline V gene encodes CDR1 LNHDA and CDR2 SQIVND (reference sequence). There are 15 residues in the CDR3. This CDR3 is CASSMGAGGAETQYF. CDR3 sequence (DNA): TGTGCCAGTAGTATGGGAGCGGGGGGGGCGGAGACCCAGTACTTC. The whole variable domain, filled in from reference TRBV19 and TRBJ2-5, reads DGGITQSPKYLFRKEGQNVTLSCEQNLNHDAMYWYRQDPGQGLRLIYYSQIVNDFQKGDIAEGYSVSREKKESFPLTVTSAQKNPTAFYLCASSMGAGGAETQYFGPGTRLLVL.

The V call is TRBV5-1, the J call TRBJ2-3; 10 bases map to TRBD2. Unmatched junction bases numbered 21, after V lost 3 bases and J lost 2 bases. The germline CDR1 and CDR2 sequences are SGHRS and YFSETQ. CDR3 length equals 21 residues. The CDR3 region has the DNA TGCGCCAGCAGCTCGGCACACCCTTCGACTCTACTAGCGGGACTCACAGATACGCAGTATTTT. Its protein is CASSSAHPSTLLAGLTDTQYF.

The chain's CDR3 is CASSLFNRGAKNIQYF. The CDR3 DNA reads as TGCGCCAGCAGCTTGTTTAACAGGGGTGCCAAAAACATTCAGTACTTC. The rearrangement joins TRBV5-1 to TRBJ2-4; 7 bases map to TRBD1. This CDR3 has 16 residues. The germline V gene encodes CDR1 SGHRS and CDR2 YFSETQ. V was clipped by 1 base and J by 1 base; unmatched bases: 5.

This chain connects TRBV6-1 to TRBJ2-5; D gene unclear. V was cut by 0 bases and J by 4 bases, with 6 bases left in between. This CDR3 contains 13 residues. In germline, CDR1 is MNHNS, CDR2 SASEGT. The CDR3, as DNA: TGTGCCAGCAGTGAAGCAGCCCGAGAGACCCAGTACTTC. Protein product: CASSEAARETQYF.

The rearrangement joins TRBV7-2 to TRBJ1-1, with 9 bases that match TRBD1. Trimming at V came to 3 bases and at J to 0 bases, leaving 5 bases not matched to a gene. This CDR3 region has 16 residues. The germline CDR1 and CDR2 sequences are SGHTA and FQGNSA. CDR3 sequence (DNA): TGTGCCAGCAGCTTCGGACAGGGGCCCATGAACACTGAAGCTTTCTTT. Amino acid sequence: CASSFGQGPMNTEAFF.

The gene calls are TRBV10-2 and TRBJ2-5, with D tentatively TRBD2 (5 bases). The germline V gene encodes CDR1 WSHSY and CDR2 SAAADI. The CDR3 totals 14 residues. Between the trimmed V and J ends, which lost 4 bases and 2 bases, there was a span of 11 bases. CDR3 in DNA: TGCGCCAGCAGTGTGAGTCGGGGACAAGAGACCCAGTACTTC. Translation: CASSVSRGQETQYF.

The rearrangement uses TRBV10-3 and TRBJ2-5; 10 nucleotides align to TRBD2. Gene TRBJ2-7 matches the end of the DNA better, so the J call may be wrong. The CDR3 runs 14 residues. Germline V lookup: CDR1 ENHRY, CDR2 SYGVKD. CDR3 sequence (DNA): TGTGCCATCAGGGCCACTAGCGGGGTCTACGAGCAGTACTTC. As protein: CAIRATSGVYEQYF.

The chain links TRBV9 to TRBJ2-3; 13 nucleotides match TRBD2. V shed 3 bases and J 6 bases; nucleotides not matched to a gene: 10. CDR3 size: 17 residues. Germline V lookup: CDR1 SGDLS, CDR2 YYNGEE. The CDR3 bases are TGTGCCAGCAGCGCAAGTCGACTAGCGGGGGGTTTTGATACGCAGTATTTT. This gives the protein CASSASRLAGGFDTQYF.

In this sample, this clone turned up a few times. CDR3 sequence (DNA): TGTGCCAGCTCACCAGGCCCCACGACTATTGGACCTTACGGGGAGCTGTTTTTT. Translating gives CASSPGPTTIGPYGELFF. The V and J genes are TRBV18 and TRBJ2-2; D is possibly TRBD2 (5 bases). Germline V gives CDR1 KGHSH, CDR2 LQKENI. The V gene lost 2 bases and the J gene lost 7 bases, with 23 bases spanning the gap. This CDR3 is built from 18 residues. Based on the CDR3 plus reference TRBV18 and TRBJ2-2, the full variable domain is NAGVMQNPRHLVRRRGQEARLRCSPMKGHSHVYWYRQLPEEGLKFMVYLQKENIIDESGMPKERFSAEFPKEGPSILRIQQVVRGDSAAYFCASSPGPTTIGPYGELFFGEGSRLTVL.

This sequence joins TRBV27 and TRBJ1-1, with D uncertain. Germline V lookup: CDR1 MNHEY, CDR2 SMNVEV (reference sequence). Trimming removed 3 bases from V and 4 bases from J, with 12 bases in between. The CDR3 extends over 14 amino acids. The CDR3 here is CASSLEQSTTEAFF. In DNA, the CDR3 is TGTGCCAGCAGTTTGGAGCAGAGTACCACTGAAGCTTTCTTT.

J is TRBJ1-5 and V is TRBV19; possibly TRBD1 for D (6 bases). Germline CDR1 LNHDA, CDR2 SQIVND (reference sequence). The CDR3 loop spans 16 amino acids. V was trimmed by 9 bases and J by 5 bases, leaving 23 bases between them. The DNA for the CDR3 is TGTGCCAGCCCCGAGGTGGGGCGGGGGGCCTATCAGCCCCAGCATTTT. Translated, it gives CASPEVGRGAYQPQHF.

This clone has a handful of counts. The CDR3 ends on some other residue instead of the conserved phenylalanine or tryptophan, so this is likely a read error. This chain uses TRBV9 with TRBJ1-2; D is undetermined. Germline CDR1 and CDR2: SGDLS and YYNGEE. The CDR3 spans 16 residues. The V gene lost 4 bases and the J gene lost 5 bases, with 21 bases spanning the gap. The CDR3, as DNA: TGTGCCAGCAGCACCTCGCCGAGGAGGAGGGCTTATGGCTACACCCTC. Protein: CASSTSPRRRAYGYTL.

A few counts support this clone. The chain recombines TRBV5-1 with TRBJ2-7; D remains unclear. CDR1 and CDR2 from the germline V gene are SGHRS and YFSETQ. The CDR3 spans 15 residues. Deletions cut 4 bases from V and 5 bases from J, with 19 bases between. CDR3 DNA: TGCGCCAGCAGCCGTACCCCAGGCCGGTTGGACGAGCAGTACTTC. This translates into CASSRTPGRLDEQYF.

The chain combines TRBV10-3 with TRBJ1-2; D might be TRBD1 (5 bases). Trimming cost V 11 bases and J 3 bases, with 16 bases left between them. CDR1 is ENHRY and CDR2 is SYGVKD in the germline V gene. This CDR3 has 13 residues. Here the CDR3 reads CALTSGADYGYTF. CDR3 DNA: TGTGCCCTCACCTCTGGGGCTGACTATGGCTACACCTTC.

There are a few counts of this clone. V gene TRBV5-1 combines with J gene TRBJ2-1, with D unclear. Germline CDR1 reads SGHRS; CDR2 reads YFSETQ. The germline V and J ends were trimmed by 0 bases and 7 bases, with 8 bases remaining between them. The CDR3 has 13 residues. The CDR3 nucleotides are TGCGCCAGCAGCTTGGTAGGAGTTAATGAGCAGTTCTTC. It specifies CASSLVGVNEQFF.

The genes are TRBV21-1 and TRBJ1-5; the table's D gene call, TRBD1, was not cross checked with the DNA. TRBV21-1 represents a pseudogene. This CDR3 region has 16 residues. The CDR3 DNA sequence: TGTGCCAGCACCCCTCGAGAGACAGGCGGCAATCAGCCCCAGCATTTT. Protein: CASTPRETGGNQPQHF.

V and J are TRBV6-6 and TRBJ1-6; unclear D gene. V dropped 7 bases and J dropped 9 bases, with 19 bases sitting between them. CDR1 and CDR2 (germline): MNHNY, SVGAGI (reference sequence). The CDR3 contains 15 residues. The CDR3 spells CASTHAFFSGSPLHF. In nucleotides, the CDR3 is TGTGCCAGCACGCATGCCTTTTTTAGTGGTTCACCCCTCCACTTT.

The genes are TRBV6-6 and TRBJ2-1; D ambiguous. Trimming pared 7 bases from V and 9 bases from J, leaving 22 bases between. The V gene's germline CDR1 is MNHNY and CDR2 SVGAGI (reference sequence). The CDR3 has 15 residues. As DNA, the CDR3 is TGTGCCAGCACCAATACCGGTCCGCGATCGGGTGAGCAGTTCTTC. This encodes CASTNTGPRSGEQFF.

The chain is built from TRBV7-2 and TRBJ1-1, with D unclear. The CDR3 length is 14 residues. V was shortened by 5 bases and J by 10 bases, with 20 bases between the two germline ends. Germline V gene data show CDR1 as SGHTA and CDR2 as FQGNSA. CDR3 DNA sequence: TGTGCCAGCAGCCTAAACCATTCTCCTTTAAGAGCTTTCTTT. Amino acid sequence: CASSLNHSPLRAFF.

This chain joins TRBV27 and TRBJ2-7; TRBD2 matches 14 bases. The CDR3 sequence is 15 residues long. The germline CDR1 and CDR2 sequences are MNHEY and SMNVEV (reference sequence). The trim removed 6 bases at V and 2 bases at J, leaving 3 bases unmatched. DNA of the CDR3: TGTGCCAGCAGCCGACTAGCGGGGGGGCCCTACGAGCAGTACTTC. Residues: CASSRLAGGPYEQYF.

CDR3 nucleotides: TGCGCCAGCAGCCGAACCCCGGGACAGGGTTTGTATGGCTACACCTTC. This translates into CASSRTPGQGLYGYTF. This chain connects TRBV4-3 to TRBJ1-2, with TRBD1 matching over 9 bases. Germline CDR1 is LGHNA and CDR2 is YSLEER. The junction had 11 bases not matched to a gene; V was cut back by 4 bases and J by 5 bases. The CDR3 loop spans 16 amino acids.

This clone has a handful of counts. The chain joins TRBV7-9 to TRBJ2-1; a weak D match, TRBD2 (6 bases). V was pared by 5 bases and J by 6 bases, with 14 bases between. There are 14 residues in the CDR3. Germline values: CDR1 SEHNR, CDR2 FQNEAQ (reference sequence). As DNA, the CDR3 is TGTGCCAGCAGCGTTGCACAGCGGGTCAATGAGCAGTTCTTC. Translation: CASSVAQRVNEQFF.

CDR3 in amino acids: CASSESIRGYGYTF. DNA for the CDR3: TGTGCCAGCAGTGAAAGTATCCGGGGCTATGGCTACACCTTC. The J gene is TRBJ1-2, the V gene TRBV6-1; D unclear. CDR3 length: 14 residues. Trimming removed 2 bases from V and 4 bases from J, with 11 bases in between. From germline, CDR1 is MNHNS and CDR2 SASEGT.